Listed below are T cell receptor beta chains from one sample, sequenced in a study of CD8 T cells in Susac syndrome. TCRdb re-derived calls from the immunoSEQ multiplex PCR reads in MiXCR, one entry per CDR3 protein. There are over 150,000 distinct CDR3 sequences in the sample; approximately 93% occur only once, and under 0.095% lies in the top ten. Specimen: CD4+ T cells from PBMCs. The receptor set was obtained from a human donor with multiple sclerosis. Both conserved end residues are part of each CDR3. The D gene is left open where the match is weak. Clone size appears in some rows only: once, few, many, or a class for an expanded clone.

j_call	d_call	clone_size	v_call	cdr3_aa	cdr3_nt
TRBJ1-4	NA	NA	TRBV4-3	CASSQESREKLFF	TGCGCCAGCAGCCAAGAAAGTAGGGAAAAACTGTTTTTT
TRBJ2-2	TRBD1	NA	TRBV5-1	CASSATGQVEEELFF	TGCGCCAGCAGCGCCACGGGACAGGTCGAAGAGGAGCTGTTTTTT
TRBJ1-2	NA	NA	TRBV14	CASSLDGVGGYTF	TGTGCCAGCAGCCTCGATGGGGTGGGAGGCTACACCTTC
TRBJ1-2	TRBD1	NA	TRBV6-1	CASRGDSFNYGYTF	TGTGCCAGCAGGGGGGACAGCTTTAACTATGGCTACACCTTC
TRBJ2-1	NA	NA	TRBV18	CASSLTVEQFF	TGTGCCAGCTCACTCACAGTTGAGCAGTTCTTC
TRBJ2-5	NA	NA	TRBV3-1	CASSVFGSQETQYF	TGTGCCAGCAGCGTTTTTGGCTCCCAAGAGACCCAGTACTTC
TRBJ1-2	NA	once	TRBV4-3	CASSHTTGHYGYTF	TGCGCCAGCAGCCACACGACAGGTCACTATGGCTACACCTTC
TRBJ1-1	NA	NA	TRBV20-1	CSARSPRGDTEAFF	TGCAGTGCTAGATCCCCCAGGGGTGATACTGAAGCTTTCTTT
TRBJ2-7	NA	NA	TRBV11-2	CASSSTVQGRYEQYF	TGTGCCAGCAGCTCGACAGTGCAGGGAAGGTACGAGCAGTACTTC
TRBJ2-5	TRBD1	NA	TRBV30	CAWSVVGTGASGTQYF	TGTGCCTGGAGTGTAGTAGGGACAGGGGCCTCAGGGACCCAGTACTTC
TRBJ2-5	TRBD2	NA	TRBV25-1	CASQRGGQETQYF	TGTGCCTCCCAGCGGGGGGGACAAGAGACCCAGTACTTC
TRBJ2-1	NA	NA	TRBV25-1	CASMAWADNEQFF	TGTGCCAGCATGGCATGGGCTGACAATGAGCAGTTCTTC
TRBJ1-1	TRBD1	NA	TRBV5-1	CASSGDRGRTEAFF	TGCGCCAGCAGCGGGGACAGGGGCCGCACTGAAGCTTTCTTT
TRBJ2-7	NA	once	TRBV20-1	CSAPLSDSDEEQYF	TGCAGTGCTCCCCTTTCTGATTCGGACGAAGAGCAGTACTTC
TRBJ2-3	NA	once	TRBV7-2	CASTPIPGDTQYF	TGTGCCAGCACACCTATACCCGGGGATACGCAGTATTTT
TRBJ2-1	NA	NA	TRBV19	CASSKGQGEQFF	TGTGCCAGTAGTAAGGGACAAGGTGAGCAGTTCTTC